This TCR beta chain comes out of a study of CD8 T cells in ankylosing spondylitis. The study, taken as a whole, reports: Ankylosing spondylitis blood appeared to be characterized by a TCR beta motif of several highly homologous variants.

Each CDR3 protein gets one entry after TCRdb re-called the 5' RACE reads with MiXCR. The sample contains fewer than 400,000 distinct CDR3 sequences, around 24% of which appear only once. This clonotype was detected only a few times. Its antigen remains unknown. The sequence came from a male donor with ankylosing spondylitis. Material: blood, either unsorted or a sorted T cell fraction (not recorded which).

The CDR3 loop is CASSEAGNQETQYF. In nucleotides, the CDR3 is TGTGCCAGCAGCGAGGCCGGGAACCAAGAGACCCAGTACTTC. V and J are TRBV9 and TRBJ2-5, with D possibly matching TRBD2 (5 bases). V was shortened by 3 bases and J by 0 bases, with 9 bases between the two germline ends. Germline V gene lookup returns CDR1 SGDLS and CDR2 YYNGEE. CDR3 length equals 14 residues. Full variable domain (outside the CDR3, taken from reference TRBV9 and TRBJ2-5): DSGVTQTPKHLITATGQRVTLRCSPRSGDLSVYWYQQSLDQGLQFLIQYYNGEERAKGNILERFSAQQFPDLHSELNLSSLELGDSALYFCASSEAGNQETQYFGPGTRLLVL.